A single sample is the source of the 9 T cell receptor beta chains below, sequenced in a study of cytomegalovirus exposure and HLA in healthy donors. Researchers ran the PCR with 60 Vbeta and 13 Jbeta primers. Clones were sequenced by immunoSEQ multiplex PCR, and TCRdb holds only the in-frame ones, with some missing. The profile covers 90,000 to 120,000 clones, with over 65% appearing a single time and approximately 5.1% taken by the ten largest. Input material: PBMCs. The receptors here all came from a female donor in good health and CMV-seropositive.

This chain uses TRBV2 with TRBJ1-1; TRBD1 agrees at 7 bases. The CDR3 is made up of 15 amino acids. The germline V gene encodes CDR1 SNHLY and CDR2 FYNNEI. Trimming took 2 bases from V and 6 from J; bases not matched to a gene: 9. The CDR3 sequence: CASSELGWQGAEAFF. In DNA form, the CDR3 reads TGTGCCAGCAGTGAACTAGGCTGGCAGGGGGCTGAAGCTTTCTTT.

The chain employs TRBV6-1 and TRBJ1-2; D might be TRBD1 (6 bases). Between the trimmed V and J ends, which lost 6 bases and 0 bases, there was a span of 14 bases. Germline CDR1 is MNHNS and CDR2 is SASEGT. This CDR3 has 15 amino acids. The CDR3 DNA follows: TGTGCCAGCAGCCCTCGGACAGCCGCTAACTATGGCTACACCTTC. The encoded protein is CASSPRTAANYGYTF.

The V gene is TRBV18, the J gene TRBJ2-7, with 7 bases aligning to TRBD1. Germline trimming cut 8 bases from V and 0 bases from J; bases unmatched to any gene: 1. The CDR3 length is 12 residues. Germline loops: CDR1 KGHSH, CDR2 LQKENI. CDR3 in DNA: TGTGCCAGCCGGGACAGCTCCTACGAGCAGTACTTC. It translates to CASRDSSYEQYF.

The V call is TRBV7-2, the J call TRBJ1-4; 11 bases are shared with TRBD1. J gave up 7 bases and V 5 bases, and 3 bases lay outside the gene matches. This CDR3 is 14 amino acids long. CDR1 is SGHTA and CDR2 is FQGNSA in the germline V gene. The CDR3 nucleotides read TGTGCCAGCAGCAAGGACAGGGGGCTTGAAAAACTGTTTTTT. This sequence encodes CASSKDRGLEKLFF.

This chain connects TRBV18 to TRBJ1-1; 8 bases match TRBD1. Germline V gene lookup returns CDR1 KGHSH and CDR2 LQKENI. After removal of 4 bases from V and 0 bases from J, the junction contained 4 bases not matched to a gene. This CDR3 contains 15 residues. DNA for the CDR3: TGTGCCAGCTCACTCCAACAGGGGGTGAACACTGAAGCTTTCTTT. Amino acid sequence: CASSLQQGVNTEAFF.

This sequence joins TRBV6-5 and TRBJ2-5; D perhaps matches TRBD2 (5 bases). V was cut by 0 bases and J by 6 bases, with 14 bases left in between. The CDR3 sequence is 15 residues long. The germline V gene has CDR1 MNHEY and CDR2 SVGAGI. The CDR3 DNA follows: TGTGCCAGCAGTTACTCCGGCCTCGCGGGCCAGACCCAGTACTTC. This translates into CASSYSGLAGQTQYF.

The J gene is TRBJ1-5, the V gene TRBV5-5; possibly TRBD1 for D (5 bases). The CDR3 loop spans 15 amino acids. The germline CDR1 and CDR2 sequences are SGHKS and YYEKEE (reference sequence). V was shortened by 5 bases and J by 0 bases, with 12 bases between the two germline ends. The DNA for the CDR3 is TGTGCCAGCAGGGGGGGGGTGGATAGCAATCAGCCCCAGCATTTT. It is translated as CASRGGVDSNQPQHF.

V gene TRBV5-1 combines with J gene TRBJ2-6; 7 nucleotides match TRBD1. Per the germline V gene, CDR1 is SGHRS and CDR2 is YFSETQ. V shed 4 bases, J shed 1 base, and the junction held 5 bases outside the gene matches. CDR3 length equals 16 residues. CDR3 in amino acids: CASSQPQGSGANVLTF. The CDR3 DNA sequence: TGCGCCAGCAGCCAGCCACAGGGGTCTGGGGCCAACGTCCTGACTTTC. The complete variable domain, with remaining parts taken from reference TRBV5-1 and TRBJ2-6, reads KAGVTQTPRYLIKTRGQQVTLSCSPISGHRSVSWYQQTPGQGLQFLFEYFSETQRNKGNFPGRFSGRQFSNSRSEMNVSTLELGDSALYLCASSQPQGSGANVLTFGAGSRLTVL.

V gene TRBV4-1 combines with J gene TRBJ2-2, with D tentatively TRBD2 (6 bases). The CDR3 totals 14 residues. Trimming left V 7 bases short and J 6 bases short, with 15 bases between. CDR1 is MGHRA, CDR2 YSYEKL, per germline. CDR3 protein: CASTRGGRSGELFF. As DNA, the CDR3 is TGCGCCAGCACGCGCGGAGGGCGCTCCGGGGAGCTGTTTTTT.